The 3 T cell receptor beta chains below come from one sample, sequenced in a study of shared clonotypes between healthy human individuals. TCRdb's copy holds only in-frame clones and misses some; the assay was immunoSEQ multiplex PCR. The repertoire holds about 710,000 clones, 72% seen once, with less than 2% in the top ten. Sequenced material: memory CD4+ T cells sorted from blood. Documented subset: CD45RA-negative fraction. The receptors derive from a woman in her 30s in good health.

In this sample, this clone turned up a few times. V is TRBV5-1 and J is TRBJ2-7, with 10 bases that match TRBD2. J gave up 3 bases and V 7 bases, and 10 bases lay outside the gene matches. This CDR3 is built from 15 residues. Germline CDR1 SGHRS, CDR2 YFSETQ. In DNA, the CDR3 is TGCGCCAGCCAAGACCGGACTAGCGGACTCTACGAGCAGTACTTC. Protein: CASQDRTSGLYEQYF.

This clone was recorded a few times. CDR3 sequence (DNA): TGTGCCAGCAGTACGCTCGGACAGGGGAGCTATGGCTACACCTTC. Translation: CASSTLGQGSYGYTF. V gene TRBV28 combines with J gene TRBJ1-2, with 9 bases fitting TRBD1. This CDR3 contains 15 residues. V shed 5 bases, J shed 4 bases, and the junction held 8 bases outside the gene matches. Germline CDR1 reads MDHEN; CDR2 reads SYDVKM.

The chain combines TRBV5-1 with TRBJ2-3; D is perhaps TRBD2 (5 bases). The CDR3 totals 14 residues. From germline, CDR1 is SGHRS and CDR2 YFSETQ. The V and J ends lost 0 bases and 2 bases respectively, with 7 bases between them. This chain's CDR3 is CASSLADYTDTQYF. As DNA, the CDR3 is TGCGCCAGCAGCTTGGCCGACTACACAGATACGCAGTATTTT. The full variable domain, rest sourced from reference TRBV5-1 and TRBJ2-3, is KAGVTQTPRYLIKTRGQQVTLSCSPISGHRSVSWYQQTPGQGLQFLFEYFSETQRNKGNFPGRFSGRQFSNSRSEMNVSTLELGDSALYLCASSLADYTDTQYFGPGTRLTVL.